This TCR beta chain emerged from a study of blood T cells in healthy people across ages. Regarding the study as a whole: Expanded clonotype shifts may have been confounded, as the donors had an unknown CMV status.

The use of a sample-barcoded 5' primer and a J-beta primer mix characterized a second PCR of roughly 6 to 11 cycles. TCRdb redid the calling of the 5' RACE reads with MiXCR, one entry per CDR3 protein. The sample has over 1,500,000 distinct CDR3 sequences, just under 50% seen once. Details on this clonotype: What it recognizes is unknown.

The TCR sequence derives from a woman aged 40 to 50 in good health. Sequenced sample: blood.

The CDR3 sequence is CASSQLEGVASNEQFF. CDR3 sequence (DNA): TGCGCCAGCAGCCAGTTGGAGGGCGTTGCCTCCAATGAGCAGTTCTTC. The J gene is TRBJ2-1, the V gene TRBV4-3; a possible D gene is TRBD2 (6 bases). This CDR3 has 16 residues. Per germline, CDR1 LGHNA and CDR2 YSLEER. Trimming shortened V by 3 bases and J by 6 bases, and 18 bases separated the two germline ends.